The 17 T cell receptor beta chains presented below share a single source sample, sequenced in a study of shared clonotypes between healthy human individuals. Method: immunoSEQ multiplex PCR; TCRdb's copy keeps in-frame clones and lacks some. The sample consists of some 2,000,000 clones, roughly 95% of them appearing once. Sequencing was carried out using naive CD4+ T cells sorted from blood. Documented subset: CD45RA+ positively selected. The receptors derive from a man younger than 30 in good health.

As for this clone: Distinct nucleotide sequences in the sample also encode this CDR3. CDR3 sequence reads: CASRRGASTDTQYF. CDR3 in DNA: TGCGCCAGCAGACGCGGGGCGTCCACAGATACGCAGTATTTT. The rearrangement joins TRBV5-1 to TRBJ2-3; a possible D gene is TRBD2 (6 bases). The CDR3 runs 14 residues. Trimming cost V 5 bases and J 2 bases, with 12 bases left between them. The germline gives CDR1 SGHRS, CDR2 YFSETQ.

V usage is TRBV14 and J usage is TRBJ2-2; unclear D gene. The germline V gene encodes CDR1 SGHDN and CDR2 FVKESK. The V end was cut by 1 base, the J end by 0 bases, with 3 bases between. The CDR3 covers 14 residues. The CDR3 sequence is CASSQGANTGELFF. CDR3 DNA: TGTGCCAGCAGCCAAGGCGCGAACACCGGGGAGCTGTTTTTT.

The genes are TRBV19 and TRBJ2-7, with no clear D. This CDR3 is built from 14 residues. V was cut by 6 bases and J by 2 bases, with 14 bases left in between. Germline CDR1 LNHDA, CDR2 SQIVND (reference sequence). The CDR3 here is CASSASNGPYEQYF. CDR3 sequence (DNA): TGTGCCAGTAGCGCAAGTAACGGACCCTACGAGCAGTACTTC.

Concerning this clone itself: The sample has other DNA sequences that encode this CDR3 too. V gene TRBV18 combines with J gene TRBJ2-7, with D tentatively TRBD1 (6 bases). The CDR3 spans 12 residues. V shed 6 bases and J shed 5 bases, with 11 bases lying between them. CDR1 is KGHSH, CDR2 LQKENI, per germline. The chain's CDR3 is CASSPNRDEQYF. The CDR3 DNA is TGTGCCAGCTCGCCTAACAGGGACGAGCAGTACTTC.

This clone was seen once. The chain links TRBV7-9 to TRBJ2-7; 7 bases are shared with TRBD2. The V gene's germline CDR1 is SEHNR and CDR2 FQNEAQ (reference sequence). V lost 7 bases and J lost 1; bases outside the gene matches: 7. The length of the CDR3 is 14 residues. CDR3 sequence reads: CASTPPGGSYEQYF. As DNA, the CDR3 is TGTGCCAGCACCCCTCCGGGGGGTTCCTACGAGCAGTACTTC.

The chain uses TRBV9 and TRBJ2-5; no firm D call. CDR1 and CDR2 from the germline V gene are SGDLS and YYNGEE. The V and J ends lost 0 bases and 1 base respectively, with 10 bases between them. The CDR3 is 15 residues long. The CDR3 reads CASSVAPTVQETQYF. As DNA, the CDR3 is TGTGCCAGCAGCGTAGCTCCCACAGTCCAAGAGACCCAGTACTTC.

The CDR3 nucleotides are TGTGCCAGCAGCTTATCGACGGGCTACAATGAGCAGTTCTTC. Translating it yields CASSLSTGYNEQFF. The V gene is TRBV7-9, the J gene TRBJ2-1, with D uncertain. CDR3 length: 14 residues. The germline V gene encodes CDR1 SEHNR and CDR2 FQNEAQ (reference sequence). V was pared by 2 bases and J by 3 bases, with 8 bases between.

The V gene is TRBV19, the J gene TRBJ2-1; D remains ambiguous. The germline gives CDR1 LNHDA, CDR2 SQIVND (reference sequence). The V end was cut by 1 base, the J end by 6 bases, with 10 bases between. This CDR3 comprises 14 residues. CDR3 bases: TGTGCCAGTAGTATAGTCGGCGTAAGCAATGAGCAGTTCTTC. Amino acids: CASSIVGVSNEQFF.

The chain has TRBV5-6 and TRBJ1-1; D is uncertain. CDR3 length: 14 amino acids. Germline V gene sequence: CDR1 SGHDT, CDR2 YYEEEE. V was trimmed by 5 bases and J by 2 bases, leaving 13 bases between them. CDR3 amino acids: CASSHPFSNTEAFF. The DNA for the CDR3 is TGTGCCAGCAGTCACCCTTTCTCAAACACTGAAGCTTTCTTT.

The rearrangement joins TRBV4-1 to TRBJ1-4; D not certain. The V end lost 0 bases, the J end lost 0 bases, and 11 bases lay between the germline ends. From germline, CDR1 is MGHRA and CDR2 YSYEKL. This CDR3 is built from 17 residues. CDR3 DNA sequence: TGCGCCAGCAGCCAAGATGCGACACCTTCAACTAATGAAAAACTGTTTTTT. Its protein product is CASSQDATPSTNEKLFF.

This chain uses TRBV19 with TRBJ2-3; weak D call: TRBD2 (5 bases). This CDR3 has 14 amino acids. Trimming shortened V by 4 bases and J by 1 base, and 9 bases separated the two germline ends. Germline V gene sequence: CDR1 LNHDA, CDR2 SQIVND (reference sequence). The DNA for the CDR3 is TGTGCCAGTAGTAGCCCCGGGGGCACAGATACGCAGTATTTT. Its protein is CASSSPGGTDTQYF. The full variable domain, completed using reference TRBV19 and TRBJ2-3, is DGGITQSPKYLFRKEGQNVTLSCEQNLNHDAMYWYRQDPGQGLRLIYYSQIVNDFQKGDIAEGYSVSREKKESFPLTVTSAQKNPTAFYLCASSSPGGTDTQYFGPGTRLTVL.

The chain joins TRBV7-9 to TRBJ1-5; D uncertain. The CDR3 spans 15 residues. Germline V gene lookup returns CDR1 SEHNR and CDR2 FQNEAQ (reference sequence). V lost 4 bases and J 0 bases, leaving 10 bases between the germline ends. The DNA of the CDR3 is TGTGCCAGCAGCTCATCGACACTTAGCAATCAGCCCCAGCATTTT. Translation: CASSSSTLSNQPQHF.

The CDR3 reads CASSPALAQGGGYTF. CDR3 coding DNA: TGTGCCAGCTCACCGGCACTGGCACAGGGTGGTGGCTACACCTTC. The V and J genes are TRBV18 and TRBJ1-2; D is perhaps TRBD1 (6 bases). The V end was cut by 3 bases, the J end by 7 bases, with 18 bases between. The CDR3 is 15 residues long. The V gene's germline CDR1 is KGHSH and CDR2 LQKENI.

As concerns this clone: Different DNA sequences within this sample yield the same CDR3. This chain uses TRBV2 with TRBJ2-3, with TRBD2 identical over 9 bases. V gave up 4 bases and J gave up 0 bases; unmatched junction bases: 2. The CDR3 loop spans 15 amino acids. CDR1 SNHLY and CDR2 FYNNEI come from the germline V gene. The chain's CDR3 is CASSVLAGSTDTQYF. The CDR3 coding sequence is TGTGCCAGCAGTGTGCTAGCGGGGAGCACAGATACGCAGTATTTT.

The V gene is TRBV12-5, the J gene TRBJ2-5; no reliable D call. The germline CDR1 and CDR2 sequences are LGHNT and FRNRAP. This CDR3 contains 15 residues. Trimming pared 4 bases from V and 5 bases from J, leaving 17 bases between. CDR3 region: CASGSETRVRETQYF. The DNA for the CDR3 is TGTGCTAGTGGTTCCGAGACGCGCGTCCGGGAGACCCAGTACTTC. Drawing the rest from reference TRBV12-5 and TRBJ2-5, the complete variable domain is DARVTQTPRHKVTEMGQEVTMRCQPILGHNTVFWYRQTMMQGLELLAYFRNRAPLDDSGMPKDRFSAEMPDATLATLKIQPSEPRDSAVYFCASGSETRVRETQYFGPGTRLLVL.

The chain uses TRBV7-8 and TRBJ2-7; the D gene is possibly TRBD2 (5 bases). V was trimmed by 5 bases and J by 0 bases, leaving 17 bases between them. The CDR3 contains 16 residues. The germline gives CDR1 SGHVS, CDR2 FQNEAQ. CDR3 nucleotide sequence: TGTGCCAGCAGCCCCCGGGGAAGCGGCAGCTCCTACGAGCAGTACTTC. Protein product: CASSPRGSGSSYEQYF.

The chain joins TRBV5-1 to TRBJ1-2; 8 bases are a match to TRBD1. The junction had 3 bases not matched to a gene; V was cut back by 4 bases and J by 7 bases. This CDR3 is 12 amino acids long. In germline, CDR1 is SGHRS, CDR2 YFSETQ. CDR3 DNA sequence: TGCGCCAGCAGCCCGGACAGGGTTGGCTACACCTTC. This gives the protein CASSPDRVGYTF.